This record covers a single TCR beta chain. The antigen remains undetermined. The CDR3 loop spans 12 amino acids. The V and J ends lost 6 bases and 2 bases respectively, with 5 bases between them. The germline gives CDR1 LNHDA, CDR2 SQIVND (reference sequence). This sample stems from a study of OX40 agonist ivuxolimab in advanced cancers. Method: immunoSEQ multiplex PCR; TCRdb's copy keeps in-frame clones and lacks some. The table shows roughly 70,000 clones, with about 83% occurring only once. General observations from the study: The authors also found low normalized T-cell clonal expansion in some nonresponders. CD4+ and CD8+ blood T cells expanded clonally by week 6 at 0.1 to 3.0 mg/kg.

This TCR was sampled from an adult with an advanced solid tumor such as melanoma, head and neck, liver or kidney cancer. Sequenced material: CD4+ or CD8+ T cells sorted from blood, taken in a trial of the OX40 agonist ivuxolimab. The chain uses TRBV19 and TRBJ1-5, with D unclear. This CDR3 reads CASRPGNQPQHF. Here the CDR3 DNA reads TGTGCCAGTAGACCAGGCAATCAGCCCCAGCATTTT.